The 6 T cell receptor beta chains reported below all come from one sample, sequenced in a study of cytomegalovirus exposure and HLA in healthy donors. The primer mix had 60 Vbeta and 13 Jbeta primers. The table came from immunoSEQ multiplex PCR; TCRdb's copy has only in-frame clones and leaves some out. The table has about 82,000 clones, more than 60% seen once. Sequenced input: PBMCs. The receptors stem from a human donor in good health.

The chain is built from TRBV25-1 and TRBJ1-2, with D possibly TRBD1 on 5 matching bases. Trimming removed 6 bases from V and 8 bases from J, with 10 bases in between. In germline, CDR1 is MGHDK, CDR2 SYGVNS. The CDR3 length is 11 residues. The CDR3 DNA follows: TGTGCCAGCAGGGGACTCGAAGGCTACACCTTC. It is translated as CASRGLEGYTF.

The genes are TRBV19 and TRBJ2-5; D call uncertain. In germline, CDR1 is LNHDA, CDR2 SQIVND (reference sequence). V was cut by 10 bases and J by 5 bases, with 11 bases left in between. The CDR3 contains 11 residues. The CDR3 nucleotides are TGTGCCACCCGGTACGGGGAGACCCAGTACTTC. It specifies CATRYGETQYF.

This chain links TRBV6-5 with TRBJ2-1, with D possibly being TRBD1 (5 bases). Trimming cost V 0 bases and J 6 bases, with 15 bases left between them. From germline, CDR1 is MNHEY and CDR2 SVGAGI. The CDR3 is 16 amino acids. CDR3 in amino acids: CASSYSIAGLTNEQFF. The CDR3 DNA is TGTGCCAGCAGTTACTCGATTGCAGGGTTGACCAATGAGCAGTTCTTC.

V usage is TRBV4-3 and J usage is TRBJ2-7; 7 bases are shared with TRBD1. CDR1 and CDR2 (germline): LGHNA, YSLEER. The trim removed 4 bases at V and 0 bases at J, leaving 6 bases unmatched. The CDR3 is 15 residues long. The CDR3 loop is CASSPRQGSSYEQYF. The DNA of the CDR3 is TGCGCCAGCAGCCCCCGACAGGGTAGCTCCTACGAGCAGTACTTC.

The chain carries TRBV7-2 and TRBJ2-3, with a weak D call TRBD2 (6 bases). The CDR3 contains 15 residues. V gave up 6 bases and J gave up 0 bases, with 13 bases separating them. In germline, CDR1 is SGHTA, CDR2 FQGNSA. The CDR3: CASRRLVQSTDTQYF. DNA for the CDR3: TGTGCCAGCAGGCGACTAGTCCAGAGCACAGATACGCAGTATTTT.

The chain joins TRBV5-5 to TRBJ1-2; 11 positions match TRBD1. This CDR3 is built from 14 residues. Trimming cost V 3 bases and J 6 bases; bases outside gene matches: 4. Germline CDR1 SGHKS, CDR2 YYEKEE (reference sequence). The CDR3 sequence is CASSSPGQGDGYTF. CDR3 in DNA: TGTGCCAGCAGCTCCCCGGGACAGGGGGATGGCTACACCTTC.